These 14 T cell receptor beta chains were all obtained from the same sample, sequenced in a study of identical twins. TCRdb fed the 5' RACE reads into MiXCR, producing one record per CDR3 protein. The sample has 520,000 or so distinct CDR3 sequences, about 20% seen once; the top ten hold around 0.91%. In addition, the sample was reused for a study of T cells expressing NK-cell markers.

Sequences were obtained from CD4+ T cells sorted from blood. Source of these receptors: a woman aged 18 to 35 in good health.

The chain recombines TRBV29-1 with TRBJ2-7, with a weak D call TRBD1 (6 bases). There are 12 residues in the CDR3. V lost 4 bases to trimming and J lost 3 bases, with 10 bases between them. Germline CDR1 and CDR2: SQVTM and ANQGSEA. The chain's CDR3 is CSVARTDYEQYF. Here the CDR3 DNA reads TGCAGCGTTGCCAGGACAGACTACGAGCAGTACTTC.

This clonotype has at least ten counts. This chain links TRBV4-3 with TRBJ2-3, with D hard to call. V lost 0 bases, J lost 2 bases, and 15 bases lay in between. The CDR3 contains 17 residues. Germline V gene lookup returns CDR1 LGHNA and CDR2 YSLEER. In DNA, the CDR3 is TGCGCCAGCAGCCAAGACGCCCAGAACACAATCACAGATACGCAGTATTTT. Translating gives CASSQDAQNTITDTQYF.

This clonotype was recorded a few times. The chain recombines TRBV6-1 with TRBJ2-1; 10 bases match TRBD2. This CDR3 is built from 15 residues. V lost 6 bases and J lost 4; bases outside the gene matches: 6. CDR1 MNHNS and CDR2 SASEGT come from the germline V gene. The CDR3 sequence is CASSRKRGGYNEQFF. CDR3 nucleotide sequence: TGTGCCAGCAGCCGAAAGCGGGGGGGTTACAATGAGCAGTTCTTC.

This chain uses TRBV12-3 or TRBV12-4 with TRBJ1-4, with D unclear. With 6 bases removed from V and 4 bases from J, the gap between germline ends came to 9 bases. CDR3 size: 13 residues. The CDR3 spells CASSRAINEKLFF. The CDR3 bases are TGTGCCAGCAGCCGGGCCATTAATGAAAAACTGTTTTTT.

This chain joins TRBV10-2 and TRBJ2-2, with 9 bases matching TRBD2. V lost 7 bases, J lost 1 base, and 7 bases stayed unmatched. Germline loops: CDR1 WSHSY, CDR2 SAAADI. This CDR3 is built from 16 residues. CDR3 region: CASKGLAGMNTGELFF. In DNA, the CDR3 is TGCGCCAGCAAAGGCCTAGCGGGGATGAACACCGGGGAGCTGTTTTTT.

The V call is TRBV6-2 or TRBV6-3, the J call TRBJ2-1, with TRBD1 matching 9 bases. Germline CDR1 reads MNHEY; CDR2 reads SVGEGT. CDR3 size: 15 residues. Germline trimming cut 5 bases from V and 4 bases from J; bases unmatched to any gene: 6. The CDR3 DNA follows: TGTGCCAGCAGTCATACAGGGGGCGCGTACAATGAGCAGTTCTTC. Its translation is CASSHTGGAYNEQFF.

The V and J genes are TRBV10-1 and TRBJ2-1, with 7 bases identical to TRBD2. Germline CDR1 and CDR2: WNHNN and SYGVQD (reference sequence). The CDR3 is made up of 15 amino acids. Losses at the gene ends were 2 bases for V and 6 bases for J; bases not matched to a gene: 7. The CDR3 protein is CASSEGWPGGNEQFF. DNA for the CDR3: TGCGCCAGCAGTGAGGGCTGGCCGGGGGGCAATGAGCAGTTCTTC.

The J gene is TRBJ2-1, the V gene TRBV5-1; TRBD2 matches at 9 bases. The germline gives CDR1 SGHRS, CDR2 YFSETQ. With 4 bases clipped from V and 7 bases from J, the junction kept 9 bases outside the gene matches. This CDR3 is built from 15 residues. CDR3 sequence (DNA): TGCGCCAGCAGCCCCGGGACTAGCAGGGGAAATGAGCAGTTCTTC. It is translated as CASSPGTSRGNEQFF.

In its sample, this clonotype was seen once. The rearrangement joins TRBV5-1 to TRBJ2-1; the match to TRBD2 covers 12 bases. The CDR3 length is 16 residues. Germline lookup yields CDR1 SGHRS and CDR2 YFSETQ. Trimming at V came to 0 bases and at J to 8 bases, leaving 6 bases not matched to a gene. The CDR3: CASSLALTSGSYEQFF. The CDR3 DNA is TGCGCCAGCAGCTTGGCCTTGACTAGCGGGAGTTATGAGCAGTTCTTC.

This clonotype was counted at least ten times. The gene calls are TRBV6-1 and TRBJ2-7; 7 bases fit TRBD2. The junction had 9 bases not matched to a gene; V was cut back by 7 bases and J by 3 bases. The CDR3 sequence is 14 residues long. Germline CDR1 MNHNS, CDR2 SASEGT. CDR3 residues: CASTMGGGLYEQYF. For the CDR3, the DNA is TGTGCCAGCACGATGGGGGGGGGTCTCTACGAGCAGTACTTC.

J is TRBJ2-2 and V is TRBV5-5; D might be TRBD1 (6 bases). This CDR3 has 14 residues. V gave up 5 bases and J gave up 8 bases, with 16 bases separating them. Germline V gives CDR1 SGHKS, CDR2 YYEKEE (reference sequence). The CDR3 DNA reads as TGTGCCAGCAGGCGGACCTCAGGGGCTGGGGAGCTGTTTTTT. It codes for CASRRTSGAGELFF.

The rearrangement uses TRBV15 and TRBJ1-6; 9 nucleotides align to TRBD1. From germline, CDR1 is LNHNV and CDR2 YYDKDF (reference sequence). The CDR3 spans 15 residues. Unmatched junction bases numbered 4, after V lost 2 bases and J lost 8 bases. CDR3 loop: CATSRKTGGDSPLHF. The CDR3 DNA reads as TGTGCCACCAGCAGAAAAACAGGGGGCGATTCACCCCTCCACTTT.

The chain couples TRBV5-1 to TRBJ2-7; TRBD1 might be the D (5 bases). The CDR3 runs 16 residues. V lost 0 bases to trimming and J lost 6 bases, with 19 bases between them. CDR1 SGHRS and CDR2 YFSETQ come from the germline V gene. For the CDR3, the DNA is TGCGCCAGCAGCTTGGGCAGGGCCATTATGTCGACCGAGCAGTACTTC. As protein: CASSLGRAIMSTEQYF.

This clonotype was seen a few times. This chain connects TRBV25-1 to TRBJ1-2; D not resolved. The CDR3 loop spans 13 amino acids. The V and J ends lost 1 base and 10 bases respectively, with 13 bases between them. The germline gives CDR1 MGHDK, CDR2 SYGVNS. Here the CDR3 DNA reads TGTGCCAGCAGTGAATCGGTCGGGTTCCACTACACCTTC. Amino acids: CASSESVGFHYTF.